These T cell receptor beta chains were read from a single sample in a study of identical twins. TCRdb independently ran MiXCR on the 5' RACE reads; one entry per CDR3 protein. The sample yields some 790,000 distinct CDR3 sequences, 15% to 20% seen once. This same sample was also taken into another study, of T cells expressing NK-cell markers.

Sequencing input: PBMCs. The receptor set was obtained from a woman younger than 35 in good health. Each CDR3 is given with its conserved first and last residue. A D gene is named only where the DNA matches it firmly. Rows may omit the clone size; those that give it use once, few, many or a size class.

clone_size d_call j_call v_call cdr3_nt cdr3_aa
few - TRBJ2-7 TRBV7-2 TGTGCCAGCAAAGTTCAGGCGAGCGGACTCACCTACGAGCAGTACTTC CASKVQASGLTYEQYF
- TRBD2 TRBJ2-5 TRBV2 TGTGCCAGCAGTTTTACTAGCGGGAGTGGGGAGACCCAGTACTTC CASSFTSGSGETQYF
- - TRBJ2-3 TRBV5-1 TGCGCCAGCAGCTTAGCCCTTAGATGGGGGGGCCCAGATACGCAGTATTTT CASSLALRWGGPDTQYF
few - TRBJ2-5 TRBV18 TGTGCCAGCTCACCTCGAAGGGGTTTGGTCCAAGAGACCCAGTACTTC CASSPRRGLVQETQYF
- TRBD1 TRBJ1-5 TRBV20-1 TGCAGTGCTAAAATGTCAGGCGGGACAGGGTTTGAGCCCCAGCATTTT CSAKMSGGTGFEPQHF
few - TRBJ1-2 TRBV9 TGTGCCAGCAGCGTAGGAGAGGCCGAGACCGGCTACACCTTC CASSVGEAETGYTF
- TRBD1 TRBJ2-5 TRBV5-6 TGTGCCAGCAGCTGGGGACAGGGATCGGAGACCCAGTACTTC CASSWGQGSETQYF
- - TRBJ2-5 TRBV20-1 TGCAGTGCTATTCCGGGACACCAAGAGACCCAGTACTTC CSAIPGHQETQYF
- TRBD2 TRBJ2-1 TRBV20-1 TGCAGTGCAAAGCCGGGACTAGATGAGCAGTTCTTC CSAKPGLDEQFF
few - TRBJ2-1 TRBV5-1 TGCGCCAGCAGCGTGAATACAGGGAACAATGAGCAGTTCTTC CASSVNTGNNEQFF
- TRBD1 TRBJ1-5 TRBV12-3/TRBV12-4 TGTGCCAGCAGTCCAACAGGGGGAGATAGCAATCAGCCCCAGCATTTT CASSPTGGDSNQPQHF
many - TRBJ2-3 TRBV12-3/TRBV12-4 TGTGCCAGCAGTTTGGGCTACCAAAGCACAGATACGCAGTATTTT CASSLGYQSTDTQYF
few - TRBJ2-5 TRBV5-1 TGCGCCAGCAGCGCGCAGGGGCGAAGAGAGACCCAGTACTTC CASSAQGRRETQYF
few TRBD2 TRBJ2-7 TRBV29-1 TGCAGCGTGTTATCCGGGACTAGAACCTACGAGCAGTACTTT CSVLSGTRTYEQYF
- TRBD1 TRBJ1-2 TRBV29-1 TGCAGCGTTCAGCCGGACAGGAACTATGGCTACACCTTC CSVQPDRNYGYTF
many TRBD1 TRBJ2-2 TRBV5-6 TGTGCCAGCAGCCCCGGGACAGGGGTAACCGGGGAGCTGTTTTTT CASSPGTGVTGELFF
many TRBD1 TRBJ2-5 TRBV12-3/TRBV12-4 TGTGCCAGCAGCCCCGGGACAGGGTGGGAGACCCAGTACTTC CASSPGTGWETQYF
- TRBD2 TRBJ2-5 TRBV6-2/TRBV6-3 TGTGCCAGCAGTTACTCCGTAGCGGGACGGCAAGAGACCCAGTACTTC CASSYSVAGRQETQYF
- - TRBJ2-1 TRBV2 TGTGCCAGGTCCGGCGGCCCCTCGCAGTTCTTC CARSGGPSQFF
few TRBD1 TRBJ1-5 TRBV12-3/TRBV12-4 TGTGCCAGCAGTTTCTCCAGGGGGTCTTATCAGCCCCAGCATTTT CASSFSRGSYQPQHF
- - TRBJ2-5 TRBV5-1 TGCGCCAGCAGCTTGGGGCCCAACCCCGGGAAGACCCAGTACTTC CASSLGPNPGKTQYF
few - TRBJ1-5 TRBV10-3 TGTGCCATGGGGGCGGGTACCAATCAGCCCCAGCATTTT CAMGAGTNQPQHF
- - TRBJ2-2 TRBV7-3 TGTGCCAGCAGCTCGTGGGCTAGGAGGACCGGGGAGCTGTTTTTT CASSSWARRTGELFF
- TRBD1 TRBJ1-5 TRBV6-1 TGTGCCAGCAGTCCCAAGCCAGGGGGGAGCAATCAGCCCCAGCATTTT CASSPKPGGSNQPQHF
- TRBD2 TRBJ2-7 TRBV10-3 TGTGCCACCCAGGTAGCGGGAGAGGGGTACGAGCAGTACTTC CATQVAGEGYEQYF
- - TRBJ2-4 TRBV5-1 TGCGCCAGCAGCCACGGGGGCCAGACAGACATTCAGTACTTC CASSHGGQTDIQYF
few - TRBJ2-3 TRBV6-5 TGTGCCAGCAGTTACTCGAGTTTTTCCACCACAGATACGCAGTATTTT CASSYSSFSTTDTQYF
- - TRBJ2-2 TRBV6-5 TGTGCCAGCAGTTACCGGGGGAACACCGGGGAGCTGTTTTTT CASSYRGNTGELFF
many - TRBJ2-3 TRBV6-1 TGTGCCAGCAGCCTGTTTAGCACAGATACGCAGTATTTT CASSLFSTDTQYF
once - TRBJ2-3 TRBV7-9 TGTGCCAGCGGACCCAGGGGCACAGATACGCAGTATTTT CASGPRGTDTQYF
few TRBD1 TRBJ2-1 TRBV6-2/TRBV6-3 TGTGCCAGCAACCGGGACAGGGAGGAGTACAATGAGCAGTTCTTC CASNRDREEYNEQFF
few - TRBJ2-7 TRBV6-1 TGTGCCAGCAGTGGGAGGGAGAGATACTACGAGCAGTACTTC CASSGRERYYEQYF
many TRBD2 TRBJ2-1 TRBV6-5 TGTGCCAGCAGTTGGACTAGCGGGAGGGCCGGTAATGAGCAGTTCTTC CASSWTSGRAGNEQFF
- - TRBJ2-1 TRBV29-1 TGCAGCCGAGAGTCGCCCGGACGCACATACAATGAGCAGTTCTTC CSRESPGRTYNEQFF
- - TRBJ2-7 TRBV15 TGTGCCACCAGTTTGGACAGTTTCTACGAGCAGTACTTC CATSLDSFYEQYF
many - TRBJ1-5 TRBV5-5 TGTGCCAGCAGCTTGGCGGACAAGGAGCCCCAGCATTTT CASSLADKEPQHF
many TRBD2 TRBJ2-2 TRBV4-3 TGCGCCAGCAGCCGTCGGGGGGGGACCGGGGAGCTGTTTTTT CASSRRGGTGELFF
- TRBD2 TRBJ2-2 TRBV12-3/TRBV12-4 TGTGCCGGTAGGACTAGCGGGGTCACCGGGGAGCTGTTTTTT CAGRTSGVTGELFF
- - TRBJ2-7 TRBV7-6 TGTGCCAGCAGCTTAACGGGCTCACGGGCCGAGCAGTACTTC CASSLTGSRAEQYF
once TRBD2 TRBJ2-5 TRBV9 TGTGCCAGCAGCGTAGGGGGACTAAGCGGGTATGAGACCCAGTACTTC CASSVGGLSGYETQYF
few TRBD2 TRBJ2-1 TRBV3-1 TGTGCCAGCAGCCTTGATGGCGGGAGCCATTACAATGAGCAGTTCTTC CASSLDGGSHYNEQFF
few TRBD1 TRBJ2-7 TRBV12-3/TRBV12-4 TGTGCCAGCACCGCCGAACCTATAGGGGACAGGGGGGACGAGCAGTACTTC CASTAEPIGDRGDEQYF
- - TRBJ1-1 TRBV20-1 TGCAGTGCCATACGAGGGCCAATGAACACTGAAGCTTTCTTT CSAIRGPMNTEAFF
- TRBD2 TRBJ2-7 TRBV18 TGTGCCAGCTCAACGACTAGCGGGACCATCTACGAGCAGTACTTC CASSTTSGTIYEQYF
- - TRBJ2-7 TRBV18 TGTGCCAGCTCACCACGGGTTGACGAGCAGTACTTC CASSPRVDEQYF
- - TRBJ2-1 TRBV7-6 TGTGCCAGCAGCTTGATTCCGAGCGAGCAGTTCTTC CASSLIPSEQFF
- - TRBJ2-4 TRBV20-1 TGCAGTGCCCCCGGACTAGCCAAAAACATTCAGTACTTC CSAPGLAKNIQYF
few - TRBJ2-7 TRBV4-3 TGCGCCAGCAGCCAAGAAGGGCGTAGCGAGCAGTACTTC CASSQEGRSEQYF
few - TRBJ2-7 TRBV12-3/TRBV12-4 TGTGCCAGCAGTTTAGCGGGGTACTTCCACTACGAGCAGTACTTC CASSLAGYFHYEQYF
few - TRBJ2-3 TRBV10-3 TGTGCCATCAGTGGAGGAGCCCGCCCAGATACGCAGTATTTT CAISGGARPDTQYF